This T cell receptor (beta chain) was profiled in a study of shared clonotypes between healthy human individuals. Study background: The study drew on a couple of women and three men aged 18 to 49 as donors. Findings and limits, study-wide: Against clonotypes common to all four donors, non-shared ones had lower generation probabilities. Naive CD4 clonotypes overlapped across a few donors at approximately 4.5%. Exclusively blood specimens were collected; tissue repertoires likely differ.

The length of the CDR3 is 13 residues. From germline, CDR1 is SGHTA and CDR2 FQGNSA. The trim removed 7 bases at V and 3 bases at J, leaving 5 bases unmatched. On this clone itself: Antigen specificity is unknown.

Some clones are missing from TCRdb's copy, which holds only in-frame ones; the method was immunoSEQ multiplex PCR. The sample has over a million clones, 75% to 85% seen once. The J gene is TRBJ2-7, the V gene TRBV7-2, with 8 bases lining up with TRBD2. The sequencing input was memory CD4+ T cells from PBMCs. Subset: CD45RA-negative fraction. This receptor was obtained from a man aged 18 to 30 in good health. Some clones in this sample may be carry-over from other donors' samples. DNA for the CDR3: TGTGCCAGCAAGACAGCGGGAGTCTACGAGCAGTACTTC. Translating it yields CASKTAGVYEQYF.